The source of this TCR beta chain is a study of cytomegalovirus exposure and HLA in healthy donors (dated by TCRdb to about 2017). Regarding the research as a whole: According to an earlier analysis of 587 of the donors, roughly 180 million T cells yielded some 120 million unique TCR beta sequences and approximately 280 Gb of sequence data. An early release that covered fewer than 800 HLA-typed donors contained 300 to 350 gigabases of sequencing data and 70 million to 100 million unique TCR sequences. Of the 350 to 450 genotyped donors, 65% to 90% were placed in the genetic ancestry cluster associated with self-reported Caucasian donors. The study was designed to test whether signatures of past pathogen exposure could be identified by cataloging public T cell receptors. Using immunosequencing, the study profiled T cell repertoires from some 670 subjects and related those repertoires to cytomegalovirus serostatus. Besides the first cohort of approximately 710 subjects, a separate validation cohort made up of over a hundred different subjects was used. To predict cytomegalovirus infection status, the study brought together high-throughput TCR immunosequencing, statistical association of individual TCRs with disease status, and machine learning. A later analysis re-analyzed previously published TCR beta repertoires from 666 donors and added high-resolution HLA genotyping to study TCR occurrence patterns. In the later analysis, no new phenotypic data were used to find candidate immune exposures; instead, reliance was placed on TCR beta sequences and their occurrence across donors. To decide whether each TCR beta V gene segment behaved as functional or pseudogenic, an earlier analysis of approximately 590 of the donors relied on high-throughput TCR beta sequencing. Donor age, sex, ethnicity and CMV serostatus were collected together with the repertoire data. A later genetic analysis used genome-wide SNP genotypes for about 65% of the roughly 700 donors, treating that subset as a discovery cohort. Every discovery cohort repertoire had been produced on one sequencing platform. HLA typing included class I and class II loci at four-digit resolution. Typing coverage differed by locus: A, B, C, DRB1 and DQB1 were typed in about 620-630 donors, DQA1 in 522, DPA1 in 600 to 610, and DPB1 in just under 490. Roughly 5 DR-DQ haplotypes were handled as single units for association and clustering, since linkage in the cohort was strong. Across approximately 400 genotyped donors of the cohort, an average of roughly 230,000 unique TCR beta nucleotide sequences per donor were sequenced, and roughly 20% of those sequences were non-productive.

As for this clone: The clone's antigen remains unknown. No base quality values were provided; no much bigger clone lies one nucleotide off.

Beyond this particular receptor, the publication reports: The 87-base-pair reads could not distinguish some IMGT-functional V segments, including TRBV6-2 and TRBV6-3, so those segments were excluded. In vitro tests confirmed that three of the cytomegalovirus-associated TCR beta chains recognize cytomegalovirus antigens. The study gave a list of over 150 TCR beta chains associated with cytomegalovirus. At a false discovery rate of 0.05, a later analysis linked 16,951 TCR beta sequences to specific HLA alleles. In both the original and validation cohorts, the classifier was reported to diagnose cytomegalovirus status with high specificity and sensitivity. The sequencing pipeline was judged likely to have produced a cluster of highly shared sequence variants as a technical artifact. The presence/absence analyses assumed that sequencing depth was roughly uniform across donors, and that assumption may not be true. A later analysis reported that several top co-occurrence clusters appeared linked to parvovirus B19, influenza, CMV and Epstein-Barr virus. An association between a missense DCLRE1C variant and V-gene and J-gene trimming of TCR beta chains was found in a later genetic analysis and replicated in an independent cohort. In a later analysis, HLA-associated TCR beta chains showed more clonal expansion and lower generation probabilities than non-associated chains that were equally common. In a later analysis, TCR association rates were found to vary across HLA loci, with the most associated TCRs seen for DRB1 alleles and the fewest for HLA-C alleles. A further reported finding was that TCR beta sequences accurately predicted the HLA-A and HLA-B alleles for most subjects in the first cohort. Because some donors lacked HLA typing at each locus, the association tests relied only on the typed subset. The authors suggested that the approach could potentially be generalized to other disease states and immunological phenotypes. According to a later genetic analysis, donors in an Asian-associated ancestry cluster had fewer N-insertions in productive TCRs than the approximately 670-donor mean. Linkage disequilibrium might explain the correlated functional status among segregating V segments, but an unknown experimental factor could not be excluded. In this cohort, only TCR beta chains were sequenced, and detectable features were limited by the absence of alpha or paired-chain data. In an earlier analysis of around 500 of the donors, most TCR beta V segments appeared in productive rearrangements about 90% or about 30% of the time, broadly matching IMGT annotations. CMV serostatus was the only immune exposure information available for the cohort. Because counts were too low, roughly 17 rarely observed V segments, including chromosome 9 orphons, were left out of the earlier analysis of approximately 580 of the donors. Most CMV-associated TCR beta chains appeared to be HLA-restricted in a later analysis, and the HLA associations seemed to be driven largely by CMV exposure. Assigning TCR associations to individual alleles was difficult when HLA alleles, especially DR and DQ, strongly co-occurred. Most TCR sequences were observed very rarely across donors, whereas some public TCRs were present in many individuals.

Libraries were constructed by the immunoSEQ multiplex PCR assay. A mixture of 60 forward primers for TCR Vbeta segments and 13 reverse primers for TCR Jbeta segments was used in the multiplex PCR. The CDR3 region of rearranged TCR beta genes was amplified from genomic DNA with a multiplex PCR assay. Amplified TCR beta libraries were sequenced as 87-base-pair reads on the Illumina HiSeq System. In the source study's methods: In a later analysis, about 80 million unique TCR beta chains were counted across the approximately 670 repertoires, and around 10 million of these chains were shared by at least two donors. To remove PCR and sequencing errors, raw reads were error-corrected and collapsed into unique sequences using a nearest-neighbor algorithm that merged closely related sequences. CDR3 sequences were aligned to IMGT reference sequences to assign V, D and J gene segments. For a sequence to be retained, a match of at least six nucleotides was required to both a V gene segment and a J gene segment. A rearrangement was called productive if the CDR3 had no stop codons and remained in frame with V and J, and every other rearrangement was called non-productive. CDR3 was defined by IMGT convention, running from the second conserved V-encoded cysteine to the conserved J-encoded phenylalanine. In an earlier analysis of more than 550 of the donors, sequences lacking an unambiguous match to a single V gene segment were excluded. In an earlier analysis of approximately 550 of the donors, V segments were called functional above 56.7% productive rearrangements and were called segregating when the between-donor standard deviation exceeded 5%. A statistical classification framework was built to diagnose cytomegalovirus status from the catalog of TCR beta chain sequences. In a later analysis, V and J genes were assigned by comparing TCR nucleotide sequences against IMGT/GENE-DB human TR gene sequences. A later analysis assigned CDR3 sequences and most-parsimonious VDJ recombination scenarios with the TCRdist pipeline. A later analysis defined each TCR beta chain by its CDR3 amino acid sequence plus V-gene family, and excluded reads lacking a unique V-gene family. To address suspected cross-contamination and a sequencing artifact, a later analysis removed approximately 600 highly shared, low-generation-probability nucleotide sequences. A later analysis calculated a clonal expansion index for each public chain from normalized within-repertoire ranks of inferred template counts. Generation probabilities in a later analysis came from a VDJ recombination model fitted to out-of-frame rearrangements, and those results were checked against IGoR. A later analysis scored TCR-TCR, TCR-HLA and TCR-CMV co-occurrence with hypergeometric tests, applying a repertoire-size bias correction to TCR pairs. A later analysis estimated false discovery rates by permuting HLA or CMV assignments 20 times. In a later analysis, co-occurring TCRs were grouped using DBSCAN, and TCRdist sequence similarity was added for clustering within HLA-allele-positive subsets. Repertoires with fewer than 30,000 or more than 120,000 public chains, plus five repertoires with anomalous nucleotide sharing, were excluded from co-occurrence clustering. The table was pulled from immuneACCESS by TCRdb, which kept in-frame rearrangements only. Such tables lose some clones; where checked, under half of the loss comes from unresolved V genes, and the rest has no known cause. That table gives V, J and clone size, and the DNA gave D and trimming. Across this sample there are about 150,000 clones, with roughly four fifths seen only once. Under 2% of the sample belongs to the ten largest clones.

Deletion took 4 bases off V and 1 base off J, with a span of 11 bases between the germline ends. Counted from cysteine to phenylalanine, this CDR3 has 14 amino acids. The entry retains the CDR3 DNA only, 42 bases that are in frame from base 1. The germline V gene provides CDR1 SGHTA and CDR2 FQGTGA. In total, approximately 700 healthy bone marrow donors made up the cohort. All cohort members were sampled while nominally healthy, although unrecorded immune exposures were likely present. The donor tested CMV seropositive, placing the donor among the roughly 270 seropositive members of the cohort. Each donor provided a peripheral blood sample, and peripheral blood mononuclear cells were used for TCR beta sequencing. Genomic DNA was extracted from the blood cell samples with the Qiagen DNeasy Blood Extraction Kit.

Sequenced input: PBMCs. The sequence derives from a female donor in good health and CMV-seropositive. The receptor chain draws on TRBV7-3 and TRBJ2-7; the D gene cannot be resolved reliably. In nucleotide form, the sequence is TGTGCCAGCAGCTCCGGGTCGGCTTCCTACGAGCAGTACTTC. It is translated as CASSSGSASYEQYF.